This T cell receptor beta chain was observed in a study of blood T cell repertoires in COVID-19. Study information: The study drew acute and convalescent COVID-19 samples from the United States, Italy and Spain. T cells, B-cell-depleted T cells, or PBMCs supplied cDNA or gDNA.

Looked up from germline, CDR1 is SGHRS and CDR2 is YFSETQ. CDR3 length: 13 amino acids. V lost 4 bases and J 5 bases, leaving 10 bases between the germline ends. In the original processing: Reference gene primer amplification gave estimated nucleated cell counts. The assay was immunoSEQ multiplex PCR, and TCRdb's table has in-frame clones only and misses some. The D gene and trimming were derived from the DNA, and the V and J assignments and clone size from that table. The data contain roughly 140,000 clones, approximately 85% of them singletons. The chain uses TRBV5-1 and TRBJ2-1; D ambiguous. The receptor was isolated from an elderly woman with acute or convalescent COVID-19. The sequenced material came from peripheral blood. As DNA, the CDR3 is TGCGCCAGCAGCCCCTCTCTAGACAATGAGCAGTTCTTC. Residues: CASSPSLDNEQFF.